This passage covers 15 T cell receptor beta chains from one sample sequenced in a study of blood T cells in healthy people across ages. The authors ran a second PCR of roughly 6 to 12 cycles using a sample-barcoded 5' primer and a J-beta primer mix. TCRdb independently ran MiXCR on the 5' RACE reads; one entry per CDR3 protein. Of about 760,000 distinct CDR3 sequences in the sample, approximately 25% were seen once. These data were also reused for a study on T cells of mothers and their children.

Sequences were obtained from blood. Receptor source: a boy aged 5-17 years in good health.

V usage is TRBV6-1 and J usage is TRBJ2-3; 11 bases map to TRBD2. Germline assignment: CDR1 MNHNS and CDR2 SASEGT. The CDR3 has 16 residues. J was trimmed by 3 bases and V by 5 bases; bases with no gene match: 7. The CDR3 is CASSKGLAAITDTQYF. CDR3 DNA: TGTGCCAGCAGTAAGGGACTAGCGGCGATTACAGATACGCAGTATTTT.

This clonotype was detected a few times. The gene calls are TRBV29-1 and TRBJ2-5; no clear D. The CDR3 totals 11 residues. Trimming took off 1 base at V and 5 bases at J, with 5 bases between the two ends. CDR1 and CDR2 from the germline V gene are SQVTM and ANQGSEA. Written as DNA, the CDR3 is TGCAGCGTTGAAGTACGGGAGACCCAGTACTTC. Protein product: CSVEVRETQYF.

This chain links TRBV7-6 with TRBJ1-4; D ambiguous. Looked up from germline, CDR1 is SGHVS and CDR2 is FNYEAQ. This CDR3 is 15 amino acids long. V dropped 5 bases and J dropped 4 bases, with 14 bases sitting between them. CDR3 loop: CASSPLLGSNEKLFF. CDR3 DNA: TGTGCCAGCAGCCCATTACTGGGGAGTAATGAAAAACTGTTTTTT. Supplemented by reference TRBV7-6 and TRBJ1-4, the full variable domain reads GAGVSQSPRYKVTKRGQDVALRCDPISGHVSLYWYRQALGQGPEFLTYFNYEAQQDKSGLPNDRFSAERPEGSISTLTIQRTEQRDSAMYRCASSPLLGSNEKLFFGSGTQLSVL.

V and J are TRBV5-1 and TRBJ1-1; D uncertain. Germline V gene data show CDR1 as SGHRS and CDR2 as YFSETQ. The CDR3 runs 15 residues. V dropped 0 bases and J dropped 0 bases, with 9 bases sitting between them. DNA of the CDR3: TGCGCCAGCAGCTTGGACGAGAGGATGAACACTGAAGCTTTCTTT. Protein sequence: CASSLDERMNTEAFF.

The chain uses TRBV28 and TRBJ2-6, with TRBD1 matching 8 bases. The CDR3 length is 17 residues. After removal of 6 bases from V and 0 bases from J, the junction contained 7 bases not matched to a gene. Germline CDR1 is MDHEN and CDR2 is SYDVKM. The CDR3 DNA reads as TGTGCCAGCAGCACCGGGACAGGCGTCTCTGGGGCCAACGTCCTGACTTTC. It translates to CASSTGTGVSGANVLTF.

The chain recombines TRBV20-1 with TRBJ2-4; no firm D call. The CDR3 has 16 residues. Trimming shortened V by 0 bases and J by 1 base, and 13 bases separated the two germline ends. The germline V gene encodes CDR1 DFQATT and CDR2 SNEGSKA (reference sequence). For the CDR3, the DNA is TGCAGTGCTAGAGATTCCGGCTTCCCCGCCAAAAACATTCAGTACTTC. Residues: CSARDSGFPAKNIQYF.

This clonotype was picked up a small number of times. V and J are TRBV6-1 and TRBJ2-1; 7 bases line up with TRBD1. TRBJ2-7 explains the end of the DNA better; the J call may be wrong. CDR1 and CDR2 (germline): MNHNS, SASEGT. The CDR3 runs 17 residues. The DNA for the CDR3 is TGTGCCAGCAGACGCGACAGGGACGCAGGTTACTCCTACGAGCAGTACTTC. Protein sequence: CASRRDRDAGYSYEQYF.

J is TRBJ1-1 and V is TRBV7-9, with a weak D call TRBD1 (6 bases). Trimming stripped 1 base from V and 7 bases from J, with 10 bases between. Per germline, CDR1 SEHNR and CDR2 FQNEAQ (reference sequence). The CDR3 consists of 13 residues. The CDR3 bases are TGTGCCAGCAGCTTAGAGGAGGGGGTTGAAGCTTTCTTT. Amino acids: CASSLEEGVEAFF.

This clonotype was seen only a few times. For the CDR3, the DNA is TGTGCCAGCTCGGGACTAGCGGGGCTGGGTGAGCAGTTCTTC. This encodes CASSGLAGLGEQFF. V gene TRBV6-4 combines with J gene TRBJ2-5, with 13 positions matching TRBD2. The J call may be faulty, since TRBJ2-1 better matches the DNA end. Germline V lookup: CDR1 MRHNA, CDR2 SNTAGT. The CDR3 is made up of 14 amino acids.

This clonotype was picked up a small number of times. The gene calls are TRBV5-1 and TRBJ2-3; 10 bases map to TRBD2. Germline V CDR1 and CDR2: SGHRS, YFSETQ. This CDR3 comprises 18 residues. The ends lost 4 bases at V and 2 bases at J; junction bases unmatched: 13. CDR3 sequence: CASSPGPGTSAHTDTQYF. The CDR3 nucleotides are TGCGCCAGCAGCCCGGGTCCCGGGACTAGCGCACACACAGATACGCAGTATTTT.

The chain employs TRBV4-2 and TRBJ2-5, with 7 bases that match TRBD2. The J call could be wrong; TRBJ2-1 is a better fit for the DNA end. Germline lookup yields CDR1 LGHNA and CDR2 YNFKEQ. The CDR3 has 16 residues. Here the CDR3 reads CASSQPTSDHNNEQFF. CDR3 bases: TGTGCCAGCAGCCAGCCCACTAGCGATCATAACAATGAGCAGTTCTTC.

In this sample, this clonotype turned up a few times. The rearrangement uses TRBV10-3 and TRBJ2-7, with D possibly matching TRBD1 (5 bases). CDR1 ENHRY and CDR2 SYGVKD come from the germline V gene. Trimming took off 0 bases at V and 5 bases at J, with 5 bases between the two ends. The CDR3 consists of 12 residues. The CDR3 here is CAISESGHEQYF. The CDR3 nucleotides read TGTGCCATCAGTGAGTCGGGGCACGAGCAGTACTTC.

The V call is TRBV2, the J call TRBJ2-1; possibly TRBD2 for D (5 bases). The CDR3 contains 17 residues. Germline V CDR1 and CDR2: SNHLY, FYNNEI. V was shortened by 0 bases and J by 6 bases, with 18 bases between the two germline ends. The CDR3 here is CASSEALWGVGGNEQFF. CDR3 in DNA: TGTGCCAGCAGTGAAGCGCTTTGGGGAGTGGGTGGCAATGAGCAGTTCTTC.

The V gene is TRBV18, the J gene TRBJ1-5; the D is unclear. V lost 2 bases and J lost 5, with 13 bases in between. CDR1 is KGHSH and CDR2 is LQKENI in the germline V gene. CDR3 length: 15 amino acids. The CDR3 DNA reads as TGTGCCAGCTCACCATTTGAAGGAGTAGATCAGCCCCAGCATTTT. Its translation: CASSPFEGVDQPQHF.

This clonotype turned up a few times. The chain employs TRBV12-3 or TRBV12-4 and TRBJ1-2, with 8 bases matching TRBD1. V dropped 6 bases and J dropped 5; count of bases not matched to a gene: 11. The CDR3 covers 15 residues. The CDR3 loop is CASRPRTGTLYGYTF. The CDR3 DNA sequence: TGTGCCAGCAGACCCCGGACAGGGACCCTTTATGGCTACACCTTC.